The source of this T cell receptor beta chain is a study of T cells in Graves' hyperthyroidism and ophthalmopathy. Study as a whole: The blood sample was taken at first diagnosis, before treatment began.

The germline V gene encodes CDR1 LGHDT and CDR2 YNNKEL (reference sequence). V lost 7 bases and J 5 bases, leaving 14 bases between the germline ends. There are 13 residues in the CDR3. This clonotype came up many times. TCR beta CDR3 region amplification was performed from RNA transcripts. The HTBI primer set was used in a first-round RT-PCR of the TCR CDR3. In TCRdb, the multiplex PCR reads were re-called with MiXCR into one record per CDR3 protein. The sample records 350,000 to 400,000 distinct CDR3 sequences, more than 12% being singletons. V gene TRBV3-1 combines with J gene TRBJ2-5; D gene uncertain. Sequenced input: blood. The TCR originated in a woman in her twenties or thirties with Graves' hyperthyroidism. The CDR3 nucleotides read TGTGCCAGCACCCTCAGAGGAACGGAGACCCAGTACTTC. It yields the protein CASTLRGTETQYF.